Each of the 28 T cell receptor beta chains below was sequenced from the same sample in a study of T cell responses to AZD1222 COVID-19 vaccine. Measured with immunoSEQ multiplex PCR; TCRdb has only the in-frame clones, and not every one. The sample contains about 120,000 clones, about 90% of which appear only once. Source: peripheral blood, taken on day 0 of AZD1222 vaccination. These receptors all stem from an adult in good health.

The J gene is TRBJ2-3, the V gene TRBV4-2, with 9 bases that match TRBD2. This CDR3 contains 16 residues. Germline assignment: CDR1 LGHNA and CDR2 YNFKEQ. After removal of 0 bases from V and 7 bases from J, the junction contained 8 bases not matched to a gene. This CDR3 is CASSQDGASGVNTQYF. As DNA, the CDR3 is TGTGCCAGCAGCCAAGATGGCGCTAGCGGGGTAAATACGCAGTATTTT.

The gene calls are TRBV5-5 and TRBJ2-7; 7 bases map to TRBD1. V lost 0 bases to trimming and J lost 2 bases; unmatched junction nucleotides: 5. Germline CDR1 is SGHKS and CDR2 is YYEKEE (reference sequence). The CDR3 runs 15 residues. The CDR3 DNA reads as TGTGCCAGCAGCTTGGCCTCAGGGGGACCCTACGAGCAGTACTTC. Translation gives CASSLASGGPYEQYF.

The chain has TRBV5-1 and TRBJ2-3; D gene uncertain. The CDR3 is 12 residues long. The ends were cut back, 2 bases at V and 2 bases at J, with 3 bases in the middle. Germline V gene sequence: CDR1 SGHRS, CDR2 YFSETQ. This CDR3 is CASSFSTDTQYF. In nucleotides, the CDR3 is TGCGCCAGCAGCTTCTCCACAGATACGCAGTATTTT.

The chain recombines TRBV9 with TRBJ1-1, with 7 bases aligning to TRBD1. The J segment lost 0 bases and the V segment lost 4 bases, leaving 15 bases of the junction unmatched. CDR1 is SGDLS, CDR2 YYNGEE, per germline. The CDR3 length is 18 residues. CDR3 nucleotide sequence: TGTGCCAGCAGCCCCGCCGGGGGACAGTCAGGCCTGAACACTGAAGCTTTCTTT. Amino acid sequence: CASSPAGGQSGLNTEAFF.

This chain connects TRBV28 to TRBJ1-4; a weak D match, TRBD1 (6 bases). Per germline, CDR1 MDHEN and CDR2 SYDVKM. Trimming removed 4 bases from V and 1 base from J, with 16 bases in between. The CDR3 contains 17 residues. In DNA form, the CDR3 reads TGTGCCAGCAGTTCGCGGAACACAGGGAAAACTAATGAAAAACTGTTTTTT. Translated, it gives CASSSRNTGKTNEKLFF.

The rearrangement joins TRBV6-5 to TRBJ1-3; D uncertain. The ends were cut back, 3 bases at V and 0 bases at J, with 9 bases in the middle. Germline-derived CDR1 and CDR2 are MNHEY and SVGAGI. CDR3 length: 15 residues. This CDR3 is CASSYYGNSGNTIYF. The CDR3 DNA reads TGTGCCAGCAGTTATTACGGTAACTCTGGAAACACCATATATTTT.

V and J are TRBV2 and TRBJ2-7, with TRBD2 matching 7 bases. The CDR3 sequence is 14 residues long. The germline gives CDR1 SNHLY, CDR2 FYNNEI. The junction had 11 bases not matched to a gene; V was cut back by 6 bases and J by 6 bases. CDR3 loop: CASSPAGGSLEQYF. The CDR3 bases are TGTGCCAGCAGCCCAGCCGGGGGGTCGCTCGAGCAGTACTTC.

The gene calls are TRBV7-3 and TRBJ2-3; D unresolved. The germline gives CDR1 SGHTA, CDR2 FQGTGA. Trimming stripped 2 bases from V and 0 bases from J, with 3 bases between. The CDR3 has 13 amino acids. CDR3 residues: CASSLDSTDTQYF. In DNA, the CDR3 is TGTGCCAGCAGCTTAGACAGCACAGATACGCAGTATTTT.

V usage is TRBV3-1 (or the pseudogene TRBV3-2) and J usage is TRBJ2-3; the match to TRBD2 covers 14 bases. This CDR3 spans 17 amino acids. The V segment lost 4 bases and the J segment 1 base; nucleotides outside the gene matches: 4. Looked up from germline, CDR1 is LGHDT and CDR2 is YNNKEL (reference sequence). This CDR3 reads CASSPQGLAGGTDTQYF. CDR3 sequence (DNA): TGTGCCAGCAGCCCGCAGGGACTAGCGGGGGGCACAGATACGCAGTATTTT.

The rearrangement joins TRBV24-1 to TRBJ2-1; D not certain. CDR3 length: 14 amino acids. Germline values: CDR1 KGHDR, CDR2 SFDVKD. Trimming took off 2 bases at V and 7 bases at J, with 11 bases between the two ends. The CDR3 coding sequence is TGTGCCACCAGTGATTGGTCCCCTGGGAATGAGCAGTTCTTC. This translates into CATSDWSPGNEQFF.

The chain has TRBV18 and TRBJ1-2; unclear D gene. With 1 base removed from V and 1 base from J, the gap between germline ends came to 4 bases. CDR3 length: 13 amino acids. The germline V gene encodes CDR1 KGHSH and CDR2 LQKENI. CDR3 protein: CASSPQDNYGYTF. The CDR3 region has the DNA TGTGCCAGCTCACCACAGGATAACTATGGCTACACCTTC.

The sample holds a few counts of this clone. This chain links TRBV11-3 with TRBJ2-7; tentatively, D is TRBD1 (5 bases). Trimming pared 3 bases from V and 7 bases from J, leaving 13 bases between. The CDR3 is 13 residues long. Looked up from germline, CDR1 is SGHNT and CDR2 is YENEEA. CDR3 DNA sequence: TGTGCCAGCAGCTTTCGACAGTTGCAGGAGCAGTACTTC. Its protein product is CASSFRQLQEQYF.

This chain uses TRBV9 with TRBJ2-5; the match to TRBD1 covers 9 bases. V dropped 3 bases and J dropped 4; count of bases not matched to a gene: 4. The germline CDR1 and CDR2 sequences are SGDLS and YYNGEE. The CDR3 totals 14 residues. CDR3 region: CASSATGGRETQYF. The CDR3 DNA follows: TGTGCCAGCAGCGCCACAGGGGGCCGAGAGACCCAGTACTTC.

CDR3 nucleotide sequence: TGTGCCAGTAGTATTGGTTGGAGCGGCGGCTCCTACGAGCAGTACTTC. It encodes CASSIGWSGGSYEQYF. The chain links TRBV19 to TRBJ2-7, with D possibly matching TRBD2 (5 bases). The V and J ends lost 3 bases and 0 bases respectively, with 15 bases between them. Germline V gene lookup returns CDR1 LNHDA and CDR2 SQIVND (reference sequence). The CDR3 is 16 amino acids.

The chain has TRBV11-2 and TRBJ2-7; a possible D gene is TRBD2 (5 bases). CDR1 is SGHAT and CDR2 is FQNNGV in the germline V gene. V was clipped by 4 bases and J by 3 bases, with 19 bases between them. The CDR3 consists of 16 residues. CDR3: CASSSDAWTADYEQYF. The CDR3 coding sequence is TGTGCCAGCAGCTCCGATGCGTGGACTGCCGACTACGAGCAGTACTTC.

The V and J genes are TRBV2 and TRBJ1-1; D is perhaps TRBD1 (5 bases). Germline assignment: CDR1 SNHLY and CDR2 FYNNEI. The ends were cut back, 5 bases at V and 1 base at J, with 11 bases in the middle. CDR3 size: 14 residues. Here the CDR3 DNA reads TGTGCCAGCAGTACCACAGGCCGGAACACTGAAGCTTTCTTT. It is translated as CASSTTGRNTEAFF.

This chain uses TRBV3-1 (or the pseudogene TRBV3-2) with TRBJ1-1; D perhaps matches TRBD1 (5 bases). The CDR3 totals 14 residues. V was clipped by 2 bases and J by 10 bases, with 17 bases between them. CDR1 is LGHDT and CDR2 is YNNKEL in the germline V gene (reference sequence). This CDR3 is CASSQRELLRGAFF. In nucleotides, the CDR3 is TGTGCCAGCAGCCAAAGGGAGCTCCTGAGGGGAGCTTTCTTT.

The J gene is TRBJ1-1, the V gene TRBV6-5; D gene ambiguous. There are 12 residues in the CDR3. Trimming left V 0 bases short and J 8 bases short, with 7 bases between. The germline V gene encodes CDR1 MNHEY and CDR2 SVGAGI. CDR3 region: CASSYSGREAFF. CDR3 coding DNA: TGTGCCAGCAGTTACTCAGGGAGGGAAGCTTTCTTT.

The sample holds one count of this clone. This sequence joins TRBV4-3 and TRBJ1-5; 7 positions agree with TRBD1. With 5 bases clipped from V and 6 bases from J, the junction kept 10 bases outside the gene matches. The CDR3 loop spans 15 amino acids. Germline CDR1 reads LGHNA; CDR2 reads YSLEER. The CDR3 is CASSAQTGLGQPQHF. The DNA of the CDR3 is TGCGCCAGCAGCGCGCAGACAGGGCTGGGTCAGCCCCAGCATTTT.

A single count supports this clone. The J gene is TRBJ1-1, the V gene TRBV5-1; D unresolved. V was trimmed by 0 bases and J by 0 bases, leaving 9 bases between them. The CDR3 runs 15 residues. CDR1 is SGHRS and CDR2 is YFSETQ in the germline V gene. In DNA, the CDR3 is TGCGCCAGCAGCTTGGCTACAGTAATGAACACTGAAGCTTTCTTT. Protein product: CASSLATVMNTEAFF. Drawing the rest from reference TRBV5-1 and TRBJ1-1, the complete variable domain is KAGVTQTPRYLIKTRGQQVTLSCSPISGHRSVSWYQQTPGQGLQFLFEYFSETQRNKGNFPGRFSGRQFSNSRSEMNVSTLELGDSALYLCASSLATVMNTEAFFGQGTRLTVV.

The chain uses TRBV15 and TRBJ2-7; D call uncertain. This CDR3 spans 15 amino acids. Between the trimmed V and J ends, which lost 1 base and 0 bases, there was a span of 10 bases. Germline V CDR1 and CDR2: LNHNV, YYDKDF (reference sequence). CDR3 amino acids: CATSRVAGISYEQYF. The CDR3 coding sequence is TGTGCCACCAGCAGAGTGGCTGGAATCTCCTACGAGCAGTACTTC.

The rearrangement links TRBV28 to TRBJ2-7, with TRBD1 as a possible D gene (5 bases). This CDR3 region has 14 residues. The germline V gene has CDR1 MDHEN and CDR2 SYDVKM. Trimming removed 3 bases from V and 2 bases from J, with 11 bases in between. The CDR3 protein is CASSFPGIPYEQYF. The CDR3 nucleotides are TGTGCCAGCAGTTTCCCAGGGATTCCCTACGAGCAGTACTTC.

The chain is built from TRBV11-3 and TRBJ1-1; TRBD1 is a possible D gene (5 bases). CDR1 and CDR2 from the germline V gene are SGHNT and YENEEA. CDR3 length: 13 amino acids. The ends were cut back, 5 bases at V and 4 bases at J, with 11 bases in the middle. The CDR3 sequence: CASSRGTGTEAFF. CDR3 in DNA: TGTGCCAGCAGCCGCGGGACTGGCACTGAAGCTTTCTTT. The variable domain in full, completed from reference TRBV11-3 and TRBJ1-1, reads EAGVVQSPRYKIIEKKQPVAFWCNPISGHNTLYWYLQNLGQGPELLIRYENEEAVDDSQLPKDRFSAERLKGVDSTLKIQPAELGDSAVYLCASSRGTGTEAFFGQGTRLTVV.

The V call is TRBV5-1, the J call TRBJ2-7; D unclear. Germline V gives CDR1 SGHRS, CDR2 YFSETQ. This CDR3 has 14 residues. V was clipped by 0 bases and J by 0 bases, with 7 bases between them. The CDR3 DNA sequence: TGCGCCAGCAGCTTGGTAACGGGCTCCTACGAGCAGTACTTC. This translates into CASSLVTGSYEQYF.

The J gene is TRBJ1-2, the V gene TRBV9; 11 bases line up with TRBD1. Germline values: CDR1 SGDLS, CDR2 YYNGEE. CDR3 size: 15 residues. The trim removed 1 base at V and 7 bases at J, leaving 6 bases unmatched. CDR3 sequence: CASSVLGQGAGGYTF. DNA of the CDR3: TGTGCCAGCAGCGTACTTGGACAGGGGGCGGGTGGCTACACCTTC.

The chain joins TRBV12-5 to TRBJ1-5; 9 nucleotides match TRBD1. The CDR3 is 16 residues long. Germline lookup yields CDR1 LGHNT and CDR2 FRNRAP. Trimming removed 5 bases from V and 5 bases from J; junction bases left unmatched: 10. The DNA of the CDR3 is TGTGCTAGTGGTCCGCTAGGGGACAGGGATGATCAGCCCCAGCATTTT. It specifies CASGPLGDRDDQPQHF.

The chain employs TRBV6-6 and TRBJ1-5; D perhaps matches TRBD1 (5 bases). This CDR3 is built from 14 residues. Germline lookup yields CDR1 MNHNY and CDR2 SVGAGI (reference sequence). V was shortened by 6 bases and J by 4 bases, with 13 bases between the two germline ends. The CDR3 DNA reads as TGTGCCAGCAGATCGGGACGGCTTAATCAGCCCCAGCATTTT. Translating it yields CASRSGRLNQPQHF.

The rearrangement joins TRBV21-1 to TRBJ1-3. TRBV21-1 has pseudogene status. The CDR3 is made up of 18 amino acids. The CDR3 bases are TGTGCCAGCAGCAAAGGAGGTCACAGCATCACCTCTGGAAACACCATATATTTT. This sequence encodes CASSKGGHSITSGNTIYF.